This TCR beta chain was found in a study of identical twins. From the 5' RACE reads, TCRdb called clonotypes with MiXCR, one entry per CDR3 protein. Of some 570,000 distinct CDR3 sequences listed, around 20% were seen once; the top ten hold approximately 0.48%. These records were also assigned to another study, of yellow fever vaccine responses in identical twins.

Sequencing used CD4+ T cells sorted from blood. The source is a woman younger than 30 in good health.

The CDR3 bases are TGTGCCAGCAGCCCACGAACAGGGTATCCCACAGATACGCAGTATTTT. This gives the protein CASSPRTGYPTDTQYF. This rearrangement joins TRBV9 to TRBJ2-3; a weak D match, TRBD1 (6 bases). The germline V gene encodes CDR1 SGDLS and CDR2 YYNGEE. V was shortened by 4 bases and J by 2 bases, with 17 bases between the two germline ends. The CDR3 has 16 amino acids.